This is a list of T cell receptor beta chains from one sample in a study of cytomegalovirus exposure and HLA in healthy donors. Sequencing was performed with immunoSEQ multiplex PCR; in TCRdb, only in-frame clones are kept and a portion is missing. The sample includes approximately 110,000 clones. Sequencing input: PBMCs. All receptors come from a man aged 18-30 years in good health and CMV-seronegative. CDR3s include the opening cysteine and the closing phenylalanine or tryptophan.

v_gene	j_gene	CDR3aa
TRBV28	TRBJ1-5	CASSPPGQGGQPQHF
TRBV19	TRBJ2-7	CASSREISDYEQYF
TRBV5-3	TRBJ1-1	CARSLLAPDTNPEAFF
TRBV27	TRBJ1-3	CASSVNRAFSGNTIYF
TRBV5-1	TRBJ2-3	CASSLGDSLSGTDTQYF
TRBV5-8	TRBJ2-7	CASSLSVGSIYEQYF
TRBV30	TRBJ2-1	CAWSGPSGRAYNEQFF
TRBV9	TRBJ2-6	CASSVSTGSGANVLTF
TRBV27	TRBJ2-7	CASTPGLAGVRVEQYF
TRBV27	TRBJ2-7	CASTRIQGDDEQYF
TRBV19	TRBJ1-1	CASSMRGARNTEAFF
TRBV6-1	TRBJ2-7	CASSPDILEQYF
TRBV7-2	TRBJ1-6	CASSYPGQGNSPLHF
TRBV2	TRBJ2-5	CASGQRGRETQYF
TRBV25-1	TRBJ2-7	CAARGGSYEQYF
TRBV7-6	TRBJ2-5	CASSLGAGRAQYF
TRBV2	TRBJ2-1	CASSGGSREHKFF